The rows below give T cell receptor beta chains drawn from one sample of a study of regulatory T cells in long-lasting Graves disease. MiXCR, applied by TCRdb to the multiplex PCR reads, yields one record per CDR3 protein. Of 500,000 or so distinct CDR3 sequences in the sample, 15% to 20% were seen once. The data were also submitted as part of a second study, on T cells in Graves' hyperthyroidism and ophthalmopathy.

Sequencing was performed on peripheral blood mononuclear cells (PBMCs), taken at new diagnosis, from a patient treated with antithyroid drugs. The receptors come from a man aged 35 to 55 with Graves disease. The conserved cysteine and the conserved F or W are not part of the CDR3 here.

ASSEMGPINEKLF	13	TRBV2	TRBJ1-4
SARDQRGTPRALY	13	TRBV20-1	TRBJ2-7
AWSLTGNTEAF	11	TRBV30	TRBJ1-1
ASSPGAGLHTQY	12	TRBV12-3/TRBV12-4	TRBJ2-3
ATSDSQGITDTQY	13	TRBV24-1	TRBJ2-3
ASMGLAKETQY	11	TRBV12-3/TRBV12-4	TRBJ2-5
ASSLGGDSNQPQH	13	TRBV5-1	TRBJ1-5
ASSLALGAPGPQH	13	TRBV7-2	TRBJ1-5
ASSARQSSVEQY	12	TRBV4-1	TRBJ2-7
ASSPKTNGYPNEQF	14	TRBV11-3	TRBJ2-1
ASSYSSPGTLH	11	TRBV6-5	TRBJ1-6
ASSWDRVGNEQF	12	TRBV11-3	TRBJ2-1
ASSLALGLQTQY	12	TRBV7-2	TRBJ2-5
ATSEGRPWGTQY	12	TRBV24-1	TRBJ2-3
ASRTEENSNQPQH	13	TRBV2	TRBJ1-5
ASSEWDGYT	9	TRBV6-1	TRBJ1-2
ATRPGGGYNEQF	12	TRBV24-1	TRBJ2-1
ASSVGGHKVDQPQH	14	TRBV6-4	TRBJ1-5
AISESGRAYEQY	12	TRBV10-3	TRBJ2-7
ASNLEASYEQY	11	TRBV2	TRBJ2-7
ASSLRGSGSLGTGELF	16	TRBV7-2	TRBJ2-2
ASSLSDGGLSPQH	13	TRBV7-9	TRBJ1-5
ASSLGDRVSTDTQY	14	TRBV5-1	TRBJ2-3
ASSSLARVQTQY	12	TRBV28	TRBJ2-5
ASSPPGFGETQY	12	TRBV5-8	TRBJ2-5
ASSFPGLAISYEQY	14	TRBV7-2	TRBJ2-7
SARELAGGGNEQF	13	TRBV20-1	TRBJ2-1
ASSPTGRTYEQY	12	TRBV18	TRBJ2-7
ASSANPATGGRTGELF	16	TRBV6-1	TRBJ2-2
ASSWTSTYNEQF	12	TRBV11-2	TRBJ2-1
ASSEIRDEETQY	12	TRBV25-1	TRBJ2-5
ASSPPQRELTGELF	14	TRBV27	TRBJ2-2
ASSEARGPQTEAF	13	TRBV2	TRBJ1-1
SARDRGRGHSYEQY	14	TRBV20-1	TRBJ2-7
ASRTGEGNIQY	11	TRBV2	TRBJ2-4